This TCR beta chain was captured in a study of shared clonotypes between healthy human individuals. Some clones are missing from TCRdb's copy, which holds only in-frame ones; the method was immunoSEQ multiplex PCR. The top ten hold around 0.06% of the sample, which has some 550,000 clones, roughly 97% seen once. With regard to this clone: The antigen is undetermined.

Study-wide points: The naive CD4 repertoires of a few donors were compared, and roughly 5% of clonotypes were shared.

V lost 5 bases, J lost 2 bases, and 23 bases lay in between. Germline assignment: CDR1 SGDLS and CDR2 YYNGEE. The CDR3 totals 18 residues. The rearrangement links TRBV9 to TRBJ1-3; the D is unclear. The sample was naive CD4+ T cells sorted from blood. As for subset: CD45RA+ positively selected. The sequence derives from a woman aged 30 to 39 in good health. The CDR3 sequence is CASSPFRWVEVAGNTIYF. In nucleotides, the CDR3 is TGTGCCAGCAGTCCCTTCAGATGGGTGGAGGTCGCTGGAAACACCATATATTTT.